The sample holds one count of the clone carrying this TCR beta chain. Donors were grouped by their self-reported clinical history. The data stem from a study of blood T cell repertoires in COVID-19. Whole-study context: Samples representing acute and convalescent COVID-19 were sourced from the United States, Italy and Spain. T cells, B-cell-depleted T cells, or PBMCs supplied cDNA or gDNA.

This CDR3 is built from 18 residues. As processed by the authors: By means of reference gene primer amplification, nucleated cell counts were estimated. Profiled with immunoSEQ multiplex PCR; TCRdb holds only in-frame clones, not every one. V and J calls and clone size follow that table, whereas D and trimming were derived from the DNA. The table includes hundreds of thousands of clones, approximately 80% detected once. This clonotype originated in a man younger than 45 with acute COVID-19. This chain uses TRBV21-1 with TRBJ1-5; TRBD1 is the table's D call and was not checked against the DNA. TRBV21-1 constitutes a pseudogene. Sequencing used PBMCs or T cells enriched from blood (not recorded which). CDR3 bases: TGTGCCAGCAGCACCACCAGTGAGGGGGTAAATAGCAATCAGCCCCAGCATTTT. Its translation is CASSTTSEGVNSNQPQHF.